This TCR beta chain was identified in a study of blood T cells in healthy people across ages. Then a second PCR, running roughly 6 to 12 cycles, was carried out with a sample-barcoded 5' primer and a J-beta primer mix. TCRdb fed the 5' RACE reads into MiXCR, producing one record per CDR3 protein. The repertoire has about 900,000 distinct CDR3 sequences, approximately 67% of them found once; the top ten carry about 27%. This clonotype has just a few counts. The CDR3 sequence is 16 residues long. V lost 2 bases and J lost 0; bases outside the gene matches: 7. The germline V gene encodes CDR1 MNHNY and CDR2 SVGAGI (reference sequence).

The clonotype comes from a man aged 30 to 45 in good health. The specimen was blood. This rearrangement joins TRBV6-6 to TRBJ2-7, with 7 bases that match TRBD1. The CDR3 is CASSYPSGQSSYEQYF. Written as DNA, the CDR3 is TGTGCCAGCAGTTACCCGTCGGGACAGAGCTCCTACGAGCAGTACTTC.